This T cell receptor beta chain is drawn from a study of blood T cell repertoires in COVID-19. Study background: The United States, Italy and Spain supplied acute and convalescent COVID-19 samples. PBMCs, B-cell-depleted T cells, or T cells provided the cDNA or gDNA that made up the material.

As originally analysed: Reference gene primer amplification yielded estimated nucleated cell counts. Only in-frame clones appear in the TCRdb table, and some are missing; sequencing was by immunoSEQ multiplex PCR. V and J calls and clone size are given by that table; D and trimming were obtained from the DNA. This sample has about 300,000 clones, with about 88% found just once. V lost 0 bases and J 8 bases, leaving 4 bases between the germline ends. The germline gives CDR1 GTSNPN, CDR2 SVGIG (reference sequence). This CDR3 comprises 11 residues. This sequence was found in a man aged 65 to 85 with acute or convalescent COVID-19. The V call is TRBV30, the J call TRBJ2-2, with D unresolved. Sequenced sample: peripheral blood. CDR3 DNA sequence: TGTGCCTGGAGTGTCGGGGGGGAGCTGTTTTTT. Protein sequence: CAWSVGGELFF.